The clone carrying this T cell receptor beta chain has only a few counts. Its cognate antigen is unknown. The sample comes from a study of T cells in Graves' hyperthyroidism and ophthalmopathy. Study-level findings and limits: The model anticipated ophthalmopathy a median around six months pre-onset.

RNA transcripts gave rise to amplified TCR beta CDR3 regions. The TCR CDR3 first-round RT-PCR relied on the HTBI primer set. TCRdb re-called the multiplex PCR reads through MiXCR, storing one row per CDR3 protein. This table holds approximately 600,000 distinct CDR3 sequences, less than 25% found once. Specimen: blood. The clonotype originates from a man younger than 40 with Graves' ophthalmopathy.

The CDR3 spells CASSQDLGPRNNSPLHF. The CDR3 DNA sequence: TGCGCCAGCAGCCAAGACTTGGGTCCGAGAAATAATTCACCCCTCCACTTT. The chain employs TRBV4-3 and TRBJ1-6, with D unresolved. Trimming stripped 0 bases from V and 5 bases from J, with 14 bases between. The V gene's germline CDR1 is LGHNA and CDR2 YSLEER. The CDR3 spans 17 residues.